A single sample is the source of the 2 T cell receptor beta chains below, sequenced in a study of blood T cell repertoires in COVID-19. The protocol was immunoSEQ multiplex PCR, while the TCRdb copy is restricted to in-frame clones and leaves out a portion. The sample yields some 490,000 clones, around 85% seen once. What was sequenced was peripheral blood. Receptor source: a human donor in a cohort sampled during active COVID-19.

The V gene is TRBV7-3, the J gene TRBJ2-3, with D maybe TRBD2 (6 bases). This CDR3 has 16 amino acids. Trimming stripped 1 base from V and 0 bases from J, with 11 bases between. The germline V gene has CDR1 SGHTA and CDR2 FQGTGA. CDR3 bases: TGTGCCAGCAGCTTAAAGGGCGGGACTAGCACAGATACGCAGTATTTT. Its translation: CASSLKGGTSTDTQYF.

The V and J genes are TRBV4-2 and TRBJ1-1, with D possibly matching TRBD1 (6 bases). The CDR3 totals 17 residues. CDR1 and CDR2 from the germline V gene are LGHNA and YNFKEQ. V lost 0 bases to trimming and J lost 2 bases, with 16 bases between them. The DNA for the CDR3 is TGTGCCAGCAGCCAAGAGACCGGGGGGGGGCGAAACACTGAAGCTTTCTTT. Translated, it gives CASSQETGGGRNTEAFF.